The T cell receptor beta chain under discussion was sequenced for a study of blood T cell repertoires in COVID-19. Study as a whole: Material from acute and convalescent COVID-19 was sourced from the United States, Italy and Spain. T cells, B-cell-depleted T cells, or PBMCs supplied cDNA or gDNA.

The study recruited people aged 18 to 89 years across 24 US areas. The CDR3 has 15 amino acids. V was cut by 0 bases and J by 0 bases, with 9 bases left in between. Per the germline V gene, CDR1 is SGDLS and CDR2 is YYNGEE. Original methodology: Nucleated cell counts were estimated from reference gene primer amplification. Some clones are missing from TCRdb's copy, which holds only in-frame ones; the method was immunoSEQ multiplex PCR. V and J calls and clone size come straight from that table; D and trimming were deduced from the DNA. This sample has about 150,000 clones, with approximately 79% found just once.

The sequenced sample consisted of PBMCs or T cells enriched from blood (not recorded which). The chain combines TRBV9 with TRBJ1-2, with D unclear. The clonotype originates from a man over 45 who had recovered from COVID-19. The CDR3, as DNA: TGTGCCAGCAGCGTAGCGGCAGACACTAACTATGGCTACACCTTC. It translates to CASSVAADTNYGYTF. Based on the CDR3 plus reference TRBV9 and TRBJ1-2, the full variable domain is DSGVTQTPKHLITATGQRVTLRCSPRSGDLSVYWYQQSLDQGLQFLIQYYNGEERAKGNILERFSAQQFPDLHSELNLSSLELGDSALYFCASSVAADTNYGYTFGSGTRLTVV.